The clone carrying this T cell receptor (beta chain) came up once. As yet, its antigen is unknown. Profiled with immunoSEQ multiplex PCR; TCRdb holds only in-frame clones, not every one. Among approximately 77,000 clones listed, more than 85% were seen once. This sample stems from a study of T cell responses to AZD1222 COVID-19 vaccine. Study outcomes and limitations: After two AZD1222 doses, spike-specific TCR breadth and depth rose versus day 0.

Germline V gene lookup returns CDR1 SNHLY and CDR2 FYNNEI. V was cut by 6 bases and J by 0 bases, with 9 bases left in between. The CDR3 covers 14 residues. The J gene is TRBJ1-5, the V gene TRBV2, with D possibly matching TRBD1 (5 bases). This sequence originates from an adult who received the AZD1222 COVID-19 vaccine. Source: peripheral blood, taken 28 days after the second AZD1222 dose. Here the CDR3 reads CASSWDSSNQPQHF. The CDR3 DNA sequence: TGTGCCAGCAGCTGGGACTCTAGCAATCAGCCCCAGCATTTT.